The next 20 T cell receptor beta chains were all read from a single sample in a study of blood T cells in healthy people across ages. Then a second PCR, running about 6 to 11 cycles, was carried out with a sample-barcoded 5' primer and a J-beta primer mix. From the 5' RACE reads, TCRdb called clonotypes with MiXCR, one entry per CDR3 protein. This sample yields 1.2 million to 1.5 million distinct CDR3 sequences, of which approximately 42% are seen a single time; approximately 7.9% belongs to the top ten. The specimen was blood. The receptors derive from a woman aged 18-35 years in good health.

Ten or more counts support this clonotype. The chain recombines TRBV5-1 with TRBJ2-7, with no clear D. This CDR3 contains 14 residues. Germline CDR1 and CDR2: SGHRS and YFSETQ. V gave up 5 bases and J gave up 1 base, with 13 bases separating them. The CDR3 region has the DNA TGCGCCAGCAGTCTGGTCACGGATTCCTACGAGCAGTACTTC. It is translated as CASSLVTDSYEQYF.

This sequence joins TRBV3-1 and TRBJ2-3; D not resolved. Trimming shortened V by 2 bases and J by 1 base, and 13 bases separated the two germline ends. CDR3 length: 16 residues. Germline values: CDR1 LGHDT, CDR2 YNNKEL (reference sequence). In DNA, the CDR3 is TGTGCCAGCAGCCAACATGGTTTACAAGGCACAGATACGCAGTATTTT. It yields the protein CASSQHGLQGTDTQYF.

This chain's CDR3 is CSIEASGYTF. The CDR3, as DNA: TGCAGTATCGAGGCAAGTGGCTACACCTTC. J is TRBJ1-2 and V is TRBV29-1; D gene ambiguous. The V gene's germline CDR1 is SQVTM and CDR2 ANQGSEA. The CDR3 has 10 amino acids.

In its sample, this clonotype was seen a few times. V gene TRBV11-2 combines with J gene TRBJ2-5; D call uncertain. The CDR3 sequence is 13 residues long. V was trimmed by 5 bases and J by 9 bases, leaving 16 bases between them. Germline CDR1 is SGHAT and CDR2 is FQNNGV. The CDR3 sequence is CASSQMGRRAQYF. The DNA of the CDR3 is TGTGCCAGCAGCCAGATGGGTCGACGGGCCCAGTACTTC.

This clonotype was counted between two and nine times. DNA for the CDR3: TGTGCCAGCACCTCTCGGACAGGCGGGGGGGAGACCCAGTACTTC. It is translated as CASTSRTGGGETQYF. The V and J genes are TRBV6-5 and TRBJ2-5, with TRBD2 as a possible D gene (8 bases). Trimming removed 7 bases at V and 5 bases at J, with 20 bases between. Germline V gene data show CDR1 as MNHEY and CDR2 as SVGAGI. The CDR3 extends over 15 amino acids.

The chain couples TRBV6-1 to TRBJ2-5, with D unresolved. From germline, CDR1 is MNHNS and CDR2 SASEGT. Trimming removed 3 bases from V and 11 bases from J, with 31 bases in between. The CDR3 totals 18 residues. The CDR3 sequence is CASSDPWASTISYNEQYF. The CDR3, as DNA: TGTGCCAGCAGTGATCCGTGGGCGAGCACTATCTCCTACAATGAGCAGTACTTC.

The V and J genes are TRBV5-1 and TRBJ1-1, with D tentatively TRBD1 (6 bases). V lost 1 base, J lost 1 base, and 14 bases lay in between. The CDR3 length is 16 residues. The germline V gene has CDR1 SGHRS and CDR2 YFSETQ. CDR3 in amino acids: CASSLRGGVGNTEAFF. The CDR3 bases are TGCGCCAGCAGCTTGCGGGGGGGCGTCGGGAACACTGAAGCTTTCTTT.

This clonotype turned up a few times. The genes are TRBV12-3 or TRBV12-4 and TRBJ2-5, with 7 nucleotides matching TRBD1. The CDR3 contains 15 residues. Germline trimming cut 1 base from V and 11 bases from J; bases unmatched to any gene: 13. The CDR3 nucleotides read TGTGCCAGCAGTTTAGTTGACAGGGATTGGGGTGAGCAGTACTTC. Its protein is CASSLVDRDWGEQYF.

This clonotype was counted between two and nine times. The CDR3 sequence: CASSLGLRPSGRNEQFF. CDR3 in DNA: TGTGCCAGCAGTTTAGGGCTTAGGCCTAGCGGGAGGAATGAGCAGTTCTTC. The rearrangement uses TRBV27 and TRBJ2-1; 11 bases agree with TRBD2. V was pared by 2 bases and J by 7 bases, with 10 bases of the junction left unmatched. CDR3 length: 17 amino acids. Germline V gives CDR1 MNHEY, CDR2 SMNVEV (reference sequence).

The chain recombines TRBV12-5 with TRBJ2-7, with TRBD1 matching over 7 bases. In germline, CDR1 is LGHNT, CDR2 FRNRAP. This CDR3 is built from 18 residues. The V segment lost 1 base and the J segment 3 bases; nucleotides outside the gene matches: 15. The CDR3 loop reads CASGLATMTGHFFYEQYF. For the CDR3, the DNA is TGTGCTAGTGGTTTGGCCACTATGACAGGGCACTTTTTCTACGAGCAGTACTTC.

There are a few counts of this clonotype. V is TRBV2 and J is TRBJ2-7, with 15 bases identical to TRBD2. This CDR3 is 15 amino acids long. Germline V CDR1 and CDR2: SNHLY, FYNNEI. Trimming took 8 bases from V and 2 from J; bases not matched to a gene: 4. The DNA of the CDR3 is TGTGCCAGCGGGACTAGCGGGGGGCGAACCTACGAGCAGTACTTC. Translating it yields CASGTSGGRTYEQYF.

This rearrangement joins TRBV12-3 or TRBV12-4 to TRBJ2-3; 8 positions agree with TRBD1. The CDR3 loop spans 14 amino acids. The trim removed 3 bases at V and 5 bases at J, leaving 4 bases unmatched. For the CDR3, the DNA is TGTGCCAGCAGTTTCAGGGGGCGAGAAGATACGCAGTATTTT. It specifies CASSFRGREDTQYF.

The chain links TRBV4-1 to TRBJ1-4; TRBD1 aligns across 7 bases. Per germline, CDR1 MGHRA and CDR2 YSYEKL. The CDR3 has 18 residues. V was clipped by 4 bases and J by 6 bases; unmatched bases: 17. The CDR3 is CASSPDRDLLEADEKLFF. In DNA form, the CDR3 reads TGCGCCAGCAGCCCTGACAGGGACCTACTCGAAGCGGATGAAAAACTGTTTTTT.

The rearrangement links TRBV28 to TRBJ2-7, with 11 positions matching TRBD2. The J call may be faulty, since TRBJ2-5 better matches the DNA end. Germline V gene data show CDR1 as MDHEN and CDR2 as SYDVKM. The CDR3 spans 16 residues. The chain's CDR3 is CASRASGGPLQETQYF. Here the CDR3 DNA reads TGTGCCAGCAGGGCTAGCGGGGGGCCGTTACAAGAGACCCAGTACTTC.

This clonotype was recorded a few times. V usage is TRBV11-2 and J usage is TRBJ2-1, with D unresolved. This CDR3 is 17 amino acids long. V shed 5 bases and J shed 0 bases, with 17 bases lying between them. Germline CDR1 and CDR2: SGHAT and FQNNGV. CDR3 nucleotide sequence: TGTGCCAGCAGCCGCCCTCCCCCAGCGCCCTCCTACAATGAGCAGTTCTTC. This encodes CASSRPPPAPSYNEQFF.

This clonotype was seen more than once but under ten times. This rearrangement joins TRBV4-1 to TRBJ2-3, with D hard to call. CDR1 and CDR2 (germline): MGHRA, YSYEKL. The length of the CDR3 is 15 residues. Trimming took off 0 bases at V and 2 bases at J, with 9 bases between the two ends. The CDR3: CASSQDPAYTDTQYF. CDR3 nucleotides: TGCGCCAGCAGCCAAGATCCCGCCTACACAGATACGCAGTATTTT.

In this sample, this clonotype turned up a few times. V is TRBV5-1 and J is TRBJ1-2; weak D call: TRBD1 (5 bases). The CDR3 is 13 amino acids. The germline V gene encodes CDR1 SGHRS and CDR2 YFSETQ. Trimming shortened V by 3 bases and J by 3 bases, and 9 bases separated the two germline ends. The CDR3 region has the DNA TGCGCCAGCAGCTGGGGGAATGACTATGGCTACACCTTC. Its translation is CASSWGNDYGYTF.

CDR3 in amino acids: CLNTNRLAEAFF. The CDR3 DNA sequence: TGCCTAAATACGAATAGGTTGGCTGAAGCTTTCTTT. This rearrangement joins TRBV20-1 to TRBJ1-1; D is ambiguous. The CDR3 totals 12 residues. CDR1 and CDR2 (germline): DFQATT, SNEGSKA (reference sequence).

This clonotype was detected many times. The CDR3 DNA reads as TGTGCCAGCAGCGGGTCGACCCAAGAGACCCAGTACTTC. It yields the protein CASSGSTQETQYF. The chain couples TRBV7-2 to TRBJ2-5, with D uncertain. Germline V gene data show CDR1 as SGHTA and CDR2 as FQGNSA. The CDR3 runs 13 residues. V shed 5 bases and J shed 1 base, with 8 bases lying between them.

This clonotype was detected a few times. CDR3 region: CASSQDGFVADQETQYF. The CDR3 DNA reads as TGTGCCAGCAGCCAAGACGGGTTCGTGGCGGACCAAGAGACCCAGTACTTC. V is TRBV4-2 and J is TRBJ2-5; D gene ambiguous. The CDR3 is made up of 17 amino acids. V shed 0 bases and J shed 0 bases, with 14 bases lying between them. The germline gives CDR1 LGHNA, CDR2 YNFKEQ.